This T cell receptor beta chain was identified during a study of blood T cell repertoires in COVID-19 (dated by TCRdb to 2020 to 2021). Concerning the study at large: The collaborator samples originated in the United States, Italy and Spain and spanned the acute and convalescent phases of COVID-19. The prospective study material was composed of cDNA or gDNA derived from T cells, B-cell-depleted T cells, or PBMCs. The dataset comprised deeply sampled blood TCRbeta repertoires from subjects exposed to, actively infected with, or recovered from COVID-19. The repertoires were released in a freely available public database intended as a resource for research on the immune response to SARS-CoV-2. Samples were obtained from the ongoing ImmuneRACE study (first 160 participants) and from about 1,300 subjects provided by 6 global collaborators. Sample metadata almost always included a de-identified subject ID, COVID-19 status, age in years and sex. Where available, HLA class I and class II types were taken from metadata supplied by the sample provider and were not determined by assay-based typing.

Points the paper makes about the study in general: The quantity of clinical and demographic metadata differed by source and by participant and was supplied without curation.

TCRbeta CDR3 regions were amplified from genomic DNA by means of the immunoSEQ Assay, a bias-controlled multiplex PCR. The authors processed their data as follows. The number of nucleated cells in each sample was estimated from the amplification of reference gene primers within the assay. To quantify the absolute abundance of each unique TCRbeta CDR3 rearrangement, sequence reads were collapsed and filtered. For each sample, productive Simpson clonality was calculated by taking the square root of Simpson's diversity index across productive rearrangements. TCRdb took over this immuneACCESS table, retaining in-frame rearrangements with V and J assigned. Such tables are incomplete; in checked studies, under half of the missing clones stem from an unresolved V gene, and the remainder is unexplained. V and J calls and clone size follow that table, whereas D and trimming were derived from the DNA. This sample holds over 120,000 clones; around 90% were observed only once. The top ten clones comprise 1.5% to 2% of the sample.

As to this clone: Its antigen is currently not known. No much larger clone exists at a distance of one base, and base qualities are not known.

Whole blood was collected in K2EDTA tubes by collaborating institutions according to the institutions' own protocols. For TCRbeta analysis, collaborators shipped samples in one of three forms: frozen whole blood, isolated PBMCs, or DNA extracted from either of those sample types. The germline V gene provides CDR1 KGHSH and CDR2 LQKENI. The CDR3 measures 17 amino acids from cysteine to phenylalanine. The CDR3 DNA has 51 bases and is translated from base 1. V has 6 bases trimmed and J has 3 bases trimmed; junction bases matching no gene number 11. This receptor was identified in a man in his 70s with acute or convalescent COVID-19. The V gene is TRBV18 and the J gene is TRBJ1-1, and 12 junctional nucleotides match TRBD1. Specimen: peripheral blood. The CDR3 loop reads CASSKSGTGGIDTEAFF. At the DNA level, the sequence is TGTGCCAGCTCGAAATCCGGGACAGGGGGCATCGACACTGAAGCTTTCTTT.